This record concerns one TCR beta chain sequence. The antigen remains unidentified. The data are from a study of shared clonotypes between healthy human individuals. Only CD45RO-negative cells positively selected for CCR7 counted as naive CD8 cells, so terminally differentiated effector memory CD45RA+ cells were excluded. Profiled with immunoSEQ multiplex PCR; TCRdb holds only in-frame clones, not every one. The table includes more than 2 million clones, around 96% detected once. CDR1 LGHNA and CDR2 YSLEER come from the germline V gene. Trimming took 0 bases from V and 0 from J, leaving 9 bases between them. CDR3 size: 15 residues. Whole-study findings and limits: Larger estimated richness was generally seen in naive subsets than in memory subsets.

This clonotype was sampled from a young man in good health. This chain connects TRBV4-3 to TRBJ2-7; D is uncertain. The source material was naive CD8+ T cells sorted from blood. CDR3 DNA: TGCGCCAGCAGCCAAGAGGTCAGCTTCTCCTACGAGCAGTACTTC. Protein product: CASSQEVSFSYEQYF.